This entry concerns a single T cell receptor beta chain. The CDR3 totals 13 residues. CDR1 and CDR2 from the germline V gene are MDHEN and SYDVKM. Trimming took off 7 bases at V and 5 bases at J, with 14 bases between the two ends. This entry belongs to a study of molecular identifiers for immune sequencing clone quantification. TCRdb called the PCR reads again in MiXCR, with one record for every CDR3 protein. Here the sample spans about 320,000 distinct CDR3 sequences, 24% being singletons. The sequence derives from a human donor in good health. Some libraries in this study had Jurkat cell RNA spiked in. The rearrangement uses TRBV28 and TRBJ1-1; D gene uncertain. Material: naive CD8+ T cells from blood, with Jurkat cell RNA spiked in. Subset of the sample: FACS-sorted CD8+CD4-CCR7+CD45RA+ naive T cells. The CDR3 is CASTFHPGTEAFF. In DNA, the CDR3 is TGTGCCAGCACTTTCCATCCGGGGACTGAAGCTTTCTTT. Variable domain in full (rest from reference TRBV28 and TRBJ1-1): DVKVTQSSRYLVKRTGEKVFLECVQDMDHENMFWYRQDPGLGLRLIYFSYDVKMKEKGDIPEGYSVSREKKERFSLILESASTNQTSMYLCASTFHPGTEAFFGQGTRLTVV.